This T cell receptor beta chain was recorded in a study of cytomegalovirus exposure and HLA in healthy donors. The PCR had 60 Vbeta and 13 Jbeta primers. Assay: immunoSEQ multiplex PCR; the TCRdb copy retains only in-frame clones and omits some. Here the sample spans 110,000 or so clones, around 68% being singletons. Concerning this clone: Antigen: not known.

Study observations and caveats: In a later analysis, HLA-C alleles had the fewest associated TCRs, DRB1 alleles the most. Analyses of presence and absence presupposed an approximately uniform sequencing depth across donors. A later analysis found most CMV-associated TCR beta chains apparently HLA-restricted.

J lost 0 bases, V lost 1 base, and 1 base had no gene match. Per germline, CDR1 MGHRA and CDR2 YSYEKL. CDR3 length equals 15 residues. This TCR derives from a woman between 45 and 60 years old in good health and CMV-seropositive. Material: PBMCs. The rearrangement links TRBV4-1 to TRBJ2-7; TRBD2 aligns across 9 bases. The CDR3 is CASSQGLAVSYEQYF. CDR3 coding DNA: TGCGCCAGCAGCCAAGGACTAGCGGTCTCCTACGAGCAGTACTTC.